This is a list of T cell receptor beta chains from one sample in a study of T-cell memory formation after mild COVID-19. TCRdb ran MiXCR on the 5' RACE reads and lists one entry per CDR3 protein. The sample includes hundreds of thousands of distinct CDR3 sequences, 25% to 30% of them seen just once. Sequencing used PBMCs or a T cell subset sorted from them (not recorded which). These receptors all come from an adult woman who had mild COVID-19 (a few samples of this study predate the infection). Cell type and time point are not known. CDR3s include the opening cysteine and the closing phenylalanine or tryptophan. The order of the fields is V gene, J gene, D gene, clone size, CDR3 protein, CDR3 DNA. A D gene is named only where the DNA matches it firmly. Size is stated for part of the rows, as once, few or many counts, or as a class when the clone is expanded.

V gene: TRBV9; J gene: TRBJ2-5; D gene: -; clone size: few; CDR3 protein: CASSVGGGWETQYF; CDR3 DNA: TGTGCCAGCAGCGTAGGCGGAGGTTGGGAGACCCAGTACTTC
V gene: TRBV5-1; J gene: TRBJ2-3; D gene: TRBD2; clone size: -; CDR3 protein: CASRRLADDTDTQYF; CDR3 DNA: TGCGCCAGCAGACGACTAGCGGACGACACAGATACGCAGTATTTT
V gene: TRBV7-2; J gene: TRBJ1-1; D gene: TRBD1; clone size: -; CDR3 protein: CASSRGQAGGTEAFF; CDR3 DNA: TGTGCCAGCAGCAGAGGACAGGCCGGGGGAACTGAAGCTTTCTTT
V gene: TRBV5-1; J gene: TRBJ1-2; D gene: TRBD1; clone size: -; CDR3 protein: CASSGGTGGFGGYTF; CDR3 DNA: TGCGCCAGCAGCGGCGGGACAGGGGGCTTCGGGGGCTACACCTTC
V gene: TRBV25-1; J gene: TRBJ2-1; D gene: -; clone size: -; CDR3 protein: CASSEEISTTHNEQFF; CDR3 DNA: TGTGCCAGCAGTGAAGAGATTTCGACGACTCACAATGAGCAGTTCTTC
V gene: TRBV24-1; J gene: TRBJ2-1; D gene: TRBD2; clone size: -; CDR3 protein: CATSDPPSGGDDNEQFF; CDR3 DNA: TGTGCCACCAGTGACCCCCCTAGCGGGGGGGATGACAATGAGCAGTTCTTC
V gene: TRBV24-1; J gene: TRBJ2-2; D gene: TRBD2; clone size: -; CDR3 protein: CATSDLGSRGRRTGELFF; CDR3 DNA: TGTGCCACCAGTGATTTGGGAAGTCGCGGGAGGCGTACCGGGGAGCTGTTTTTT
V gene: TRBV5-5; J gene: TRBJ2-4; D gene: -; clone size: few; CDR3 protein: CASSLSSSDKNIQYF; CDR3 DNA: TGTGCCAGCAGCTTGTCGTCCAGCGACAAAAACATTCAGTACTTC
V gene: TRBV13; J gene: TRBJ2-7; D gene: TRBD2; clone size: few; CDR3 protein: CASGLRLAAYEQYF; CDR3 DNA: TGTGCCAGCGGACTTAGGCTAGCGGCCTACGAGCAGTACTTC
V gene: TRBV5-1; J gene: TRBJ2-3; D gene: -; clone size: few; CDR3 protein: CASSYRTADTQYF; CDR3 DNA: TGCGCCAGCAGCTACCGGACTGCCGATACGCAGTATTTT
V gene: TRBV27; J gene: TRBJ2-7; D gene: TRBD1; clone size: -; CDR3 protein: CASGKTGFLYEQYF; CDR3 DNA: TGTGCCAGCGGTAAGACAGGGTTCCTCTACGAGCAGTACTTC
V gene: TRBV7-3; J gene: TRBJ2-1; D gene: -; clone size: -; CDR3 protein: CASSPRGGKNEQFF; CDR3 DNA: TGTGCCAGCAGTCCTAGGGGAGGAAAAAATGAGCAGTTCTTC
V gene: TRBV12-3/TRBV12-4; J gene: TRBJ2-1; D gene: -; clone size: -; CDR3 protein: CASSYAAGLFSSYNEQFF; CDR3 DNA: TGTGCCAGCAGTTACGCCGCGGGGCTGTTTAGCTCCTACAATGAGCAGTTCTTC
V gene: TRBV20-1; J gene: TRBJ2-2; D gene: -; clone size: few; CDR3 protein: CSARGGTPGELFF; CDR3 DNA: TGCAGTGCTAGAGGGGGGACTCCCGGGGAGCTGTTTTTT
V gene: TRBV7-9; J gene: TRBJ2-7; D gene: -; clone size: -; CDR3 protein: CASSFNSYEQYF; CDR3 DNA: TGTGCCAGCAGCTTTAATTCCTACGAGCAGTACTTC
V gene: TRBV7-9; J gene: TRBJ2-1; D gene: TRBD2; clone size: -; CDR3 protein: CASSLVTGGPVNEQFF; CDR3 DNA: TGTGCCAGCAGCTTAGTTACGGGAGGGCCCGTCAATGAGCAGTTCTTC
V gene: TRBV3-1; J gene: TRBJ1-5; D gene: TRBD1; clone size: -; CDR3 protein: CASSSRQGRGPQHF; CDR3 DNA: TGTGCCAGCAGCTCCCGACAGGGGAGGGGGCCCCAGCATTTT
V gene: TRBV12-3/TRBV12-4; J gene: TRBJ2-3; D gene: -; clone size: many; CDR3 protein: CASRTGGVRTDTQYF; CDR3 DNA: TGTGCCAGTAGGACAGGAGGGGTACGCACAGATACGCAGTATTTT
V gene: TRBV15; J gene: TRBJ2-2; D gene: -; clone size: few; CDR3 protein: CATSTSRVGELFF; CDR3 DNA: TGTGCCACCAGCACCAGTCGGGTCGGGGAGCTGTTTTTT
V gene: TRBV6-2/TRBV6-3; J gene: TRBJ2-5; D gene: -; clone size: few; CDR3 protein: CASSYPRDGKETQYF; CDR3 DNA: TGTGCCAGCAGTTACCCAAGGGACGGGAAAGAGACCCAGTACTTC
V gene: TRBV5-6; J gene: TRBJ2-1; D gene: -; clone size: few; CDR3 protein: CASSLSHFTEQFF; CDR3 DNA: TGTGCCAGCAGCTTGTCACATTTCACTGAGCAGTTCTTC
V gene: TRBV2; J gene: TRBJ2-7; D gene: -; clone size: -; CDR3 protein: CASFAPGQRQEQYF; CDR3 DNA: TGTGCCAGCTTCGCCCCGGGTCAAAGGCAGGAGCAGTACTTC
V gene: TRBV13; J gene: TRBJ2-1; D gene: -; clone size: -; CDR3 protein: CASSQPLASYNEQFF; CDR3 DNA: TGTGCCAGCAGCCAACCTCTCGCCTCCTACAATGAGCAGTTCTTC
V gene: TRBV20-1; J gene: TRBJ2-1; D gene: TRBD2; clone size: few; CDR3 protein: CSARDPSGSGYNEQFF; CDR3 DNA: TGCAGTGCTAGAGATCCAAGCGGGAGTGGTTACAATGAGCAGTTCTTC
V gene: TRBV9; J gene: TRBJ2-3; D gene: -; clone size: -; CDR3 protein: CASSVHWATDTQYF; CDR3 DNA: TGTGCCAGCAGCGTACACTGGGCCACAGATACGCAGTATTTT
V gene: TRBV5-1; J gene: TRBJ1-2; D gene: -; clone size: -; CDR3 protein: CASSAGTLNYGYTF; CDR3 DNA: TGCGCCAGCAGCGCGGGGACGCTGAACTATGGCTACACCTTC
V gene: TRBV7-9; J gene: TRBJ2-7; D gene: TRBD1; clone size: few; CDR3 protein: CASSLAGNGDRGFYEQYF; CDR3 DNA: TGTGCCAGCAGCTTAGCCGGAAATGGGGACAGGGGATTCTACGAGCAGTACTTC
V gene: TRBV13; J gene: TRBJ2-1; D gene: TRBD2; clone size: few; CDR3 protein: CASSPRDYDEQFF; CDR3 DNA: TGTGCCAGCAGCCCCCGGGACTACGATGAGCAGTTCTTC
V gene: TRBV19; J gene: TRBJ1-2; D gene: -; clone size: -; CDR3 protein: CASTINQGNYGYTF; CDR3 DNA: TGTGCCAGTACCATCAATCAGGGGAACTATGGCTACACCTTC
V gene: TRBV14; J gene: TRBJ1-5; D gene: -; clone size: -; CDR3 protein: CASSQEGQPQHF; CDR3 DNA: TGTGCCAGCAGCCAAGAAGGGCAGCCCCAGCATTTT
V gene: TRBV11-2; J gene: TRBJ2-1; D gene: -; clone size: -; CDR3 protein: CASSLAGLGNEQFF; CDR3 DNA: TGTGCCAGCAGCTTAGCTGGACTTGGCAATGAGCAGTTCTTC
V gene: TRBV7-2; J gene: TRBJ2-5; D gene: TRBD2; clone size: -; CDR3 protein: CASSLARAGGETQYF; CDR3 DNA: TGTGCCAGCAGCTTAGCCAGGGCGGGAGGAGAGACCCAGTACTTC
V gene: TRBV5-4; J gene: TRBJ2-7; D gene: -; clone size: -; CDR3 protein: CASSLAGWYEQYF; CDR3 DNA: TGTGCCAGCAGCTTGGCGGGTTGGTACGAGCAGTACTTC
V gene: TRBV7-9; J gene: TRBJ2-7; D gene: -; clone size: few; CDR3 protein: CASSLAVGVEYEQYF; CDR3 DNA: TGTGCCAGCAGCTTAGCGGTTGGGGTCGAGTACGAGCAGTACTTC
V gene: TRBV20-1; J gene: TRBJ2-1; D gene: -; clone size: -; CDR3 protein: CSSPTAHNEQFF; CDR3 DNA: TGCAGTTCCCCGACAGCCCACAATGAGCAGTTCTTC
V gene: TRBV4-1; J gene: TRBJ2-1; D gene: -; clone size: -; CDR3 protein: CASSQGGGPFVNEQFF; CDR3 DNA: TGCGCCAGCAGCCAAGGCGGGGGCCCGTTCGTCAATGAGCAGTTCTTC
V gene: TRBV7-8; J gene: TRBJ2-3; D gene: -; clone size: -; CDR3 protein: CASSSELGAQYF; CDR3 DNA: TGTGCCAGCAGCTCCGAGCTGGGCGCGCAGTATTTT
V gene: TRBV4-3; J gene: TRBJ1-5; D gene: -; clone size: -; CDR3 protein: CASSQGRNSNQPQHF; CDR3 DNA: TGCGCCAGCAGCCAAGGTCGGAATAGCAATCAGCCCCAGCATTTT
V gene: TRBV5-6; J gene: TRBJ2-1; D gene: TRBD2; clone size: few; CDR3 protein: CASSYRTSGSTDEQFF; CDR3 DNA: TGTGCCAGCAGCTACAGGACTAGCGGGAGTACAGATGAGCAGTTCTTC
V gene: TRBV6-1; J gene: TRBJ2-7; D gene: -; clone size: few; CDR3 protein: CASSEAGQYF; CDR3 DNA: TGTGCCAGCAGTGAAGCGGGGCAGTACTTC
V gene: TRBV5-5; J gene: TRBJ2-5; D gene: TRBD1; clone size: few; CDR3 protein: CASSFGDRGGETQYF; CDR3 DNA: TGTGCCAGCAGCTTCGGGGACAGGGGAGGGGAGACCCAGTACTTC
V gene: TRBV4-2; J gene: TRBJ2-4; D gene: -; clone size: -; CDR3 protein: CASSPGGVKAKNIQYF; CDR3 DNA: TGTGCCAGCAGCCCAGGGGGGGTTAAAGCCAAAAACATTCAGTACTTC
V gene: TRBV10-3; J gene: TRBJ2-1; D gene: TRBD2; clone size: -; CDR3 protein: CAISEIAGALGEQFF; CDR3 DNA: TGTGCCATCAGTGAAATAGCGGGGGCCCTGGGTGAGCAGTTCTTC
V gene: TRBV20-1; J gene: TRBJ2-1; D gene: -; clone size: -; CDR3 protein: CSANLAASYNEQLF; CDR3 DNA: TGCAGTGCTAACTTAGCGGCCTCCTACAATGAGCAGTTATTC
V gene: TRBV9; J gene: TRBJ1-1; D gene: TRBD1; clone size: -; CDR3 protein: CASSVPMDRPATEAFF; CDR3 DNA: TGTGCCAGCAGCGTCCCTATGGACAGGCCGGCCACTGAAGCTTTCTTT
V gene: TRBV4-3; J gene: TRBJ2-6; D gene: TRBD1; clone size: many; CDR3 protein: CASSHNTGAGANVLTF; CDR3 DNA: TGCGCCAGCAGCCATAATACAGGGGCTGGGGCCAACGTCCTGACTTTC
V gene: TRBV29-1; J gene: TRBJ2-6; D gene: -; clone size: -; CDR3 protein: CSVEGAPGANVLTF; CDR3 DNA: TGCAGCGTTGAAGGGGCTCCTGGGGCCAACGTCCTGACTTTC
V gene: TRBV4-2; J gene: TRBJ2-3; D gene: TRBD2; clone size: -; CDR3 protein: CASSQDKASGASDTQYF; CDR3 DNA: TGTGCCAGCAGCCAAGATAAGGCTAGCGGGGCCTCAGATACGCAGTATTTT
V gene: TRBV15; J gene: TRBJ2-1; D gene: -; clone size: -; CDR3 protein: CATSRDNVRYNEQFF; CDR3 DNA: TGTGCCACCAGCAGAGATAATGTGCGTTACAATGAGCAGTTCTTC
V gene: TRBV3-1; J gene: TRBJ2-5; D gene: TRBD2; clone size: -; CDR3 protein: CASSHLAGERRQETQYF; CDR3 DNA: TGTGCCAGCAGCCACCTAGCGGGAGAAAGGCGCCAAGAGACCCAGTACTTC
V gene: TRBV24-1; J gene: TRBJ2-1; D gene: -; clone size: few; CDR3 protein: CATSDFQNNEQFF; CDR3 DNA: TGTGCCACCAGTGATTTCCAGAACAATGAGCAGTTCTTC
V gene: TRBV7-2; J gene: TRBJ1-5; D gene: -; clone size: few; CDR3 protein: CASSRDISNQPQHF; CDR3 DNA: TGTGCCAGCAGCCGGGACATTAGCAATCAGCCCCAGCATTTT
V gene: TRBV5-1; J gene: TRBJ2-1; D gene: -; clone size: few; CDR3 protein: CASSLGSSGAYNEQFF; CDR3 DNA: TGCGCCAGCAGCTTGGGTTCCAGCGGAGCCTACAATGAGCAGTTCTTC
V gene: TRBV9; J gene: TRBJ2-2; D gene: -; clone size: -; CDR3 protein: CASSAPPGTLNTGELFF; CDR3 DNA: TGTGCCAGCAGCGCCCCCCCCGGGACTCTGAACACCGGGGAGCTGTTTTTT
V gene: TRBV6-5; J gene: TRBJ2-7; D gene: -; clone size: -; CDR3 protein: CASSPIGQTSYEQYF; CDR3 DNA: TGTGCCAGCAGTCCGATCGGGCAGACTTCCTACGAGCAGTACTTC
V gene: TRBV20-1; J gene: TRBJ2-7; D gene: TRBD2; clone size: once; CDR3 protein: CSAPRYSGSSYEQYF; CDR3 DNA: TGCAGTGCTCCAAGATATAGCGGGAGTTCCTACGAGCAGTACTTC
V gene: TRBV5-1; J gene: TRBJ2-6; D gene: -; clone size: -; CDR3 protein: CASSLGQAGANVLTF; CDR3 DNA: TGCGCCAGCAGCTTGGGCCAGGCTGGGGCCAACGTCCTGACTTTC
V gene: TRBV5-5; J gene: TRBJ2-1; D gene: TRBD2; clone size: -; CDR3 protein: CASSLSPSGGLNEQFF; CDR3 DNA: TGTGCCAGCAGCTTGAGCCCTAGCGGGGGTTTAAATGAGCAGTTCTTC
V gene: TRBV20-1; J gene: TRBJ1-1; D gene: -; clone size: -; CDR3 protein: CSAREWGSNTEAFF; CDR3 DNA: TGCAGTGCTAGAGAGTGGGGGTCAAACACTGAAGCTTTCTTT
V gene: TRBV2; J gene: TRBJ1-1; D gene: -; clone size: -; CDR3 protein: CATLRNMNTEAFF; CDR3 DNA: TGTGCCACCCTACGGAACATGAACACTGAAGCTTTCTTT